The TCR beta chain under discussion was sequenced for a study of blood T cell repertoires in COVID-19. The CDR3 covers 13 residues. Looked up from germline, CDR1 is SGDLS and CDR2 is YYNGEE. The ends were cut back, 0 bases at V and 8 bases at J, with 11 bases in the middle. Measured with immunoSEQ multiplex PCR; TCRdb has only the in-frame clones, and not every one. The sample records about 80,000 clones, 78% being singletons. The chain links TRBV9 to TRBJ1-2, with D possibly matching TRBD1 (5 bases). The sequencing input was peripheral blood. This clonotype was obtained from a human donor in a cohort sampled during active COVID-19. The CDR3 region is CASSVATGVGYTF. The CDR3 bases are TGTGCCAGCAGCGTAGCTACAGGTGTAGGCTACACCTTC.